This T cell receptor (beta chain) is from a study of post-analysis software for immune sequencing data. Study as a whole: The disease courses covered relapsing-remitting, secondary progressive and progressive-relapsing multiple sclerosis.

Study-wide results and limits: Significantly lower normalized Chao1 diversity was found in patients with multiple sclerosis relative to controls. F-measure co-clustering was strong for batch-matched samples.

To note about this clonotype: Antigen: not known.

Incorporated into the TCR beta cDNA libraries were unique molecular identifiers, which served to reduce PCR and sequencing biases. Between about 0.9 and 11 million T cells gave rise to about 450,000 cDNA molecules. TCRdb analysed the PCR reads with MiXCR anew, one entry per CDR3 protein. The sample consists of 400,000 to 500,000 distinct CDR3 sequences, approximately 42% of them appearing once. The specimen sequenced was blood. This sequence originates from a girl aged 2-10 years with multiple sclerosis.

CDR3 nucleotides: TGTGCCAGCAGCTCCGGACGACTGCAGTTCTTC. Its protein is CASSSGRLQFF. The chain combines TRBV11-2 with TRBJ2-1, with no clear D. CDR3 length equals 11 residues. The germline V and J ends were trimmed by 4 bases and 12 bases, with 10 bases remaining between them. In germline, CDR1 is SGHAT, CDR2 FQNNGV.